This T cell receptor (beta chain) was obtained from a study of blood T cell repertoires in COVID-19. Whole-study context: COVID-19 samples, acute and convalescent, were from the United States, Italy and Spain. Nucleic acid was either cDNA or gDNA, and it came from T cells, B-cell-depleted T cells, or PBMCs.

Study processing details: Amplification from reference gene primers served as the basis for estimated nucleated cell counts. The table came from immunoSEQ multiplex PCR; TCRdb's copy has only in-frame clones and leaves some out. That table furnishes V, J and clone size, whereas the DNA furnished D and trimming. The table shows approximately 110,000 clones, with 82% occurring only once. This CDR3 is built from 15 residues. V lost 5 bases, J lost 1 base, and 15 bases lay in between. CDR1 and CDR2 (germline): MGHRA, YSYEKL. This clone was detected a few times. The sequenced material came from peripheral blood. This TCR derives from a man aged 65 to 85 with acute or convalescent COVID-19. The chain recombines TRBV4-1 with TRBJ2-7, with D possibly being TRBD1 (5 bases). The chain's CDR3 is CASSRGLADSYEQYF. Written as DNA, the CDR3 is TGCGCCAGCAGCAGGGGCCTGGCGGATTCCTACGAGCAGTACTTC.